These T cell receptor beta chains were read from a single sample in a study of control samples from healthy donors and cancer patients. Using immunoSEQ multiplex PCR, the repertoire was profiled, and TCRdb retains in-frame clones only, with some absent. Among more than 10,000 clones, approximately 94% were seen once, and the ten largest hold 25% to 30%. The sequenced sample consisted of PBMCs. The receptors stem from a man between 70 and 80 years old with head and neck cancer. Both conserved end residues are part of each CDR3. D genes are given only for firm matches. A row's size may be missing; if present it is once, few, many or a size class.

clone size,J gene,D gene,V gene,CDR3 protein,CDR3 DNA
-,TRBJ2-3,TRBD2,TRBV2,CASSPGTSGGHTQYF,TGTGCCAGCAGCCCGGGGACTAGCGGGGGGCATACGCAGTATTTT
-,TRBJ2-7,-,TRBV5-1,CASSLSGAAYEQYF,TGCGCCAGCAGCTTAAGCGGAGCGGCTTACGAGCAGTACTTC
-,TRBJ1-1,-,TRBV19,CASSIEQNTEAFF,TGTGCCAGTAGTATAGAGCAGAACACTGAAGCTTTCTTT
-,TRBJ2-3,-,TRBV20-1,CSASFLGGDTQYF,TGCAGTGCTAGTTTCCTCGGGGGAGATACGCAGTATTTT
-,TRBJ2-1,-,TRBV6-2/TRBV6-3,CASSQPPGVRQFF,TGTGCCAGCAGCCAGCCACCTGGCGTGCGACAGTTCTTC
-,TRBJ1-3,-,TRBV4-1,CASSRVPGASNTIYF,TGCGCCAGCAGCCGAGTCCCCGGGGCTTCCAACACCATATATTTT
-,TRBJ1-1,TRBD1,TRBV19,CASRHTGGGMNTEAFF,TGTGCCAGTAGACATACAGGGGGTGGCATGAACACTGAAGCTTTCTTT
-,TRBJ2-7,TRBD2,TRBV11-2,CASSSQPGLAGGEQYF,TGTGCCAGCAGCTCGCAACCGGGACTAGCGGGGGGCGAGCAGTACTTC
-,TRBJ1-1,-,TRBV18,CASSVSLMNTEAFF,TGTGCCAGCTCAGTTTCTCTGATGAACACTGAAGCTTTCTTT
-,TRBJ2-5,-,TRBV5-1,CASKVGALPQETQYF,TGCGCCAGCAAGGTTGGGGCTCTACCCCAAGAGACCCAGTACTTC
once,TRBJ1-6,-,TRBV2,CASSERDGRYNSPLHF,TGTGCCAGCAGTGAAAGGGACGGCCGATATAATTCACCCCTCCACTTT
-,TRBJ2-1,-,TRBV6-5,CATYSANSNNEQFF,TGTGCCACCTACTCGGCCAATTCCAACAATGAGCAGTTCTTC
-,TRBJ1-5,-,TRBV4-2,CASSQDRLVNQPQHF,TGTGCCAGCAGCCAAGACAGGCTGGTCAATCAGCCCCAGCATTTT
-,TRBJ2-5,-,TRBV3-1/TRBV3-2,CASSQVGRETQYF,TGTGCCAGCAGCCAAGTTGGGAGGGAGACCCAGTACTTC
-,TRBJ2-4,-,TRBV19,CASSQSSGGLNIQYF,TGTGCCAGTAGTCAGTCTTCTGGAGGATTAAACATTCAGTACTTC
-,TRBJ1-4,TRBD1,TRBV6-4,CASSPRDRGQPNEKLFF,TGTGCCAGCAGCCCCCGGGACAGGGGGCAGCCTAATGAAAAACTGTTTTTT
-,TRBJ2-7,-,TRBV2,CASKDRLAHYAQYF,TGTGCCAGCAAAGACAGGCTGGCCCACTACGCGCAGTACTTC
-,TRBJ2-5,-,TRBV5-5,CASSLGGLVGTQYF,TGTGCCAGCAGCTTGGGGGGCCTTGTCGGCACCCAGTACTTC
-,TRBJ1-5,-,TRBV6-6,CASTLGDQPQHF,TGTGCCAGCACTCTTGGGGATCAGCCCCAGCATTTT
-,TRBJ1-1,TRBD1,TRBV5-4,CASSLGTGGFNTEAFF,TGTGCCAGCAGCTTAGGGACAGGGGGTTTTAACACTGAAGCTTTCTTT
-,TRBJ1-1,TRBD1,TRBV2,CASRGDSLNTEAFF,TGTGCCAGCAGAGGGGACAGCTTGAACACTGAAGCTTTCTTT
-,TRBJ1-2,-,TRBV18,CASSRRQSTYGYTF,TGTGCCAGCTCGCGCCGACAGAGTACCTATGGCTACACCTTC
-,TRBJ2-3,-,TRBV3-1/TRBV3-2,CASSQVGTSDTQYF,TGTGCCAGCAGCCAAGTGGGTACGTCAGATACGCAGTATTTT
-,TRBJ1-2,-,TRBV5-6,CASSAQGNYGYTF,TGTGCCAGCAGCGCACAGGGAAACTATGGCTACACCTTC
-,TRBJ1-5,-,TRBV6-5,CASSYGVMSNQPQHF,TGTGCCAGCAGTTACGGGGTTATGAGCAATCAGCCCCAGCATTTT
-,TRBJ2-5,-,TRBV11-2,CASSPGAETQYF,TGTGCCAGCAGCCCCGGCGCGGAGACCCAGTACTTC
-,TRBJ1-2,-,TRBV12-3/TRBV12-4,CAGGLAGSGSYTF,TGTGCCGGGGGGTTGGCCGGGTCGGGATCTTATACCTTC